The TCR beta chain under discussion was sequenced for a study of CXCR4 blockade with PD-1 therapy in pancreatic cancer. Study results and limitations: Frequent tumor clones were encoded by many distinct rearrangements, suggesting shared antigens.

Assay used: immunoSEQ multiplex PCR; TCRdb lists only in-frame clones, some missing. The table has around 2,000 clones, about 54% seen once. A word on this clone: No antigen is known for it.

This TCR was recovered from a human donor with pancreatic ductal adenocarcinoma. The specimen was tumor tissue.

The CDR3 region is CASSPRRGESPLHF. For the CDR3, the DNA is TGTGCCAGCAGCCCTCGACGGGGCGAATCACCCCTCCACTTT. J is TRBJ1-6 and V is TRBV9; D may be TRBD1 (5 bases). CDR1 and CDR2 from the germline V gene are SGDLS and YYNGEE. This CDR3 comprises 14 residues. With 4 bases removed from V and 10 bases from J, the gap between germline ends came to 15 bases.